This passage covers 28 T cell receptor beta chains from one sample sequenced in a study of technical replicates of blood from several donors. This table comes from immunoSEQ multiplex PCR, and its TCRdb copy is limited to in-frame clones, with some not included. The table includes tens of thousands of clones, 95% detected once. The specimen was T cells isolated from PBMCs. All receptors come from a human donor in good health.

The V gene is TRBV7-8, the J gene TRBJ2-5; D ambiguous. This CDR3 spans 14 amino acids. The V and J ends lost 2 bases and 5 bases respectively, with 12 bases between them. CDR1 is SGHVS, CDR2 FQNEAQ, per germline. In nucleotides, the CDR3 is TGTGCCAGCAGCTTAACGCTAGTCGCGGAGACCCAGTACTTC. This encodes CASSLTLVAETQYF.

This chain connects TRBV7-9 to TRBJ2-2; 7 bases map to TRBD1. The trim removed 5 bases at V and 5 bases at J, leaving 2 bases unmatched. The CDR3 has 13 residues. CDR1 is SEHNR, CDR2 FQNEAQ, per germline (reference sequence). The CDR3 loop is CASSQGVTGELFF. The DNA for the CDR3 is TGTGCCAGCAGCCAGGGGGTGACCGGGGAGCTGTTTTTT.

The rearrangement links TRBV6-5 to TRBJ2-1; D tentatively fits TRBD1 or TRBD2 (5 bases each). The V gene's germline CDR1 is MNHEY and CDR2 SVGAGI. The CDR3 covers 15 residues. Trimming pared 4 bases from V and 0 bases from J, leaving 10 bases between. The CDR3 loop is CASSFSGSSYNEQFF. DNA for the CDR3: TGTGCCAGCAGTTTCTCAGGGAGCTCCTACAATGAGCAGTTCTTC.

This sequence joins TRBV19 and TRBJ1-5; TRBD1 matches at 9 bases. V lost 1 base, J lost 7 bases, and 8 bases stayed unmatched. Germline V lookup: CDR1 LNHDA, CDR2 SQIVND (reference sequence). The CDR3 consists of 16 residues. The CDR3 protein is CASSIVGTGQGQPQHF. In DNA form, the CDR3 reads TGTGCCAGTAGTATAGTCGGGACAGGGCAAGGGCAGCCCCAGCATTTT. The complete variable domain, with remaining parts taken from reference TRBV19 and TRBJ1-5, reads DGGITQSPKYLFRKEGQNVTLSCEQNLNHDAMYWYRQDPGQGLRLIYYSQIVNDFQKGDIAEGYSVSREKKESFPLTVTSAQKNPTAFYLCASSIVGTGQGQPQHFGDGTRLSIL.

The J gene is TRBJ1-1, the V gene TRBV5-1; D perhaps matches TRBD1 (5 bases). CDR1 is SGHRS, CDR2 YFSETQ, per germline. This CDR3 is built from 16 residues. Trimming took 0 bases from V and 5 from J, leaving 17 bases between them. The CDR3 spells CASSLVQLGRETEAFF. CDR3 DNA sequence: TGCGCCAGCAGCTTGGTACAGCTGGGGCGGGAAACTGAAGCTTTCTTT.

The chain employs TRBV7-2 and TRBJ2-5, with D perhaps matching TRBD2 (6 bases). The CDR3 consists of 14 residues. V dropped 5 bases and J dropped 7 bases, with 17 bases sitting between them. CDR1 and CDR2 from the germline V gene are SGHTA and FQGNSA. The CDR3 protein is CASSTPGLPGTQYF. CDR3 nucleotide sequence: TGTGCCAGCAGCACACCGGGACTGCCAGGGACCCAGTACTTC.

This chain links TRBV14 with TRBJ1-2, with 7 bases aligning to TRBD1. This CDR3 region has 16 residues. The V gene end was trimmed by 7 bases and the J gene end by 6 bases; junction bases not matched to a gene: 17. Germline V gene data show CDR1 as SGHDN and CDR2 as FVKESK. The CDR3 protein is CASTMQGVVGGDGYTF. The CDR3 nucleotides read TGTGCCAGCACCATGCAGGGGGTTGTTGGAGGGGATGGCTACACCTTC.

The chain joins TRBV25-1 to TRBJ2-5, with D tentatively TRBD1 (6 bases). Germline V CDR1 and CDR2: MGHDK, SYGVNS. This CDR3 is 15 amino acids long. Trimming took 4 bases from V and 5 from J, leaving 17 bases between them. CDR3 sequence: CASSAHRAAFETQYF. The CDR3 nucleotides are TGTGCCAGCAGTGCCCACAGGGCCGCCTTCGAGACCCAGTACTTC.

This rearrangement joins TRBV4-2 to TRBJ2-5, with 9 bases lining up with TRBD1. This CDR3 has 15 residues. J lost 4 bases, V lost 0 bases, and 3 bases had no gene match. Germline V gene lookup returns CDR1 LGHNA and CDR2 YNFKEQ. This CDR3 reads CASSQDWDRAETQYF. The DNA for the CDR3 is TGTGCCAGCAGCCAAGACTGGGACAGGGCAGAGACCCAGTACTTC.

The rearrangement joins TRBV7-8 to TRBJ2-7; no definite D call. The germline CDR1 and CDR2 sequences are SGHVS and FQNEAQ. Deletions cut 4 bases from V and 3 bases from J, with 4 bases between. CDR3 length: 11 residues. The CDR3 coding sequence is TGTGCCAGCAGCTCCGTCTACGAGCAGTACTTC. Protein: CASSSVYEQYF. The variable domain in full, with the rest retrieved from reference TRBV7-8 and TRBJ2-7, is GAGVSQSPRYKVAKRGQDVALRCDPISGHVSLFWYQQALGQGPEFLTYFQNEAQLDKSGLPSDRFFAERPEGSVSTLKIQRTQQEDSAVYLCASSSVYEQYFGPGTRLTVT.

The chain carries TRBV19 and TRBJ1-2; D is undetermined. This CDR3 has 14 residues. The V gene's germline CDR1 is LNHDA and CDR2 SQIVND (reference sequence). V was pared by 4 bases and J by 3 bases, with 12 bases between. The CDR3: CASSKLRVYYGYTF. The CDR3 nucleotides read TGTGCCAGTAGTAAACTGAGGGTCTACTATGGCTACACCTTC. Together with reference TRBV19 and TRBJ1-2, the CDR3 gives the full variable domain: DGGITQSPKYLFRKEGQNVTLSCEQNLNHDAMYWYRQDPGQGLRLIYYSQIVNDFQKGDIAEGYSVSREKKESFPLTVTSAQKNPTAFYLCASSKLRVYYGYTFGSGTRLTVV.

The chain couples TRBV9 to TRBJ1-2, with D tentatively TRBD1 (5 bases). Germline-derived CDR1 and CDR2 are SGDLS and YYNGEE. V lost 3 bases, J lost 2 bases, and 11 bases lay in between. This CDR3 is 14 amino acids long. DNA for the CDR3: TGTGCCAGCAGCGCCCGGGCAGGGAACTATGGCTACACCTTC. Translated: CASSARAGNYGYTF. Together with reference TRBV9 and TRBJ1-2, the CDR3 gives the full variable domain: DSGVTQTPKHLITATGQRVTLRCSPRSGDLSVYWYQQSLDQGLQFLIQYYNGEERAKGNILERFSAQQFPDLHSELNLSSLELGDSALYFCASSARAGNYGYTFGSGTRLTVV.

The sample holds one count of this clone. The V gene is TRBV6-5, the J gene TRBJ1-2; D ambiguous. Germline CDR1 is MNHEY and CDR2 is SVGAGI. The CDR3 is 15 residues long. Trimming shortened V by 0 bases and J by 8 bases, and 16 bases separated the two germline ends. As DNA, the CDR3 is TGTGCCAGCAGTTACTCGATGGGTTCGGAGTACGGCTACACCTTC. It yields the protein CASSYSMGSEYGYTF.

This chain joins TRBV19 and TRBJ1-5; possible D gene TRBD1, 5 bases. CDR1 LNHDA and CDR2 SQIVND come from the germline V gene (reference sequence). The V end lost 8 bases, the J end lost 4 bases, and 9 bases lay between the germline ends. CDR3 size: 12 residues. DNA for the CDR3: TGTGCCAGTTCTAGGGGAAATCAGCCCCAGCATTTT. Translating gives CASSRGNQPQHF.

This clone was picked up one time. The rearrangement joins TRBV15 to TRBJ2-5; 7 nucleotides agree with TRBD2. The CDR3 totals 18 residues. CDR1 and CDR2 (germline): LNHNV, YYDKDF (reference sequence). V was pared by 4 bases and J by 4 bases, with 18 bases of the junction left unmatched. The CDR3: CATSKVGEGEELVETQYF. The CDR3 DNA reads TGTGCCACCAGCAAGGTGGGGGAGGGAGAAGAACTGGTAGAGACCCAGTACTTC.

This clone showed up just once. The chain couples TRBV6-5 to TRBJ2-1; tentatively, D is TRBD2 (6 bases). Germline CDR1 and CDR2: MNHEY and SVGAGI. Deletions cut 8 bases from V and 2 bases from J, with 16 bases between. The CDR3 is made up of 15 amino acids. CDR3 sequence: CASGLGRITYNEQFF. DNA of the CDR3: TGTGCCAGCGGTTTAGGGAGGATTACCTACAATGAGCAGTTCTTC.

This clone was seen only once. J is TRBJ1-1 and V is TRBV30, with D tentatively TRBD1 (6 bases). Germline values: CDR1 GTSNPN, CDR2 SVGIG (reference sequence). The CDR3 is 14 amino acids. V lost 0 bases to trimming and J lost 5 bases, with 13 bases between them. CDR3 DNA sequence: TGTGCCTGGAGTGTCGGGGGGGCATGGACTGAAGCTTTCTTT. Protein product: CAWSVGGAWTEAFF.

The chain is built from TRBV9 and TRBJ2-7; TRBD1 matches at 7 bases. CDR3 length: 15 amino acids. The trim removed 4 bases at V and 3 bases at J, leaving 10 bases unmatched. Germline loops: CDR1 SGDLS, CDR2 YYNGEE. CDR3 in amino acids: CASSLGQAAHYEQYF. The CDR3 nucleotides are TGTGCCAGCAGCTTAGGACAGGCGGCACACTACGAGCAGTACTTC.

This clone showed up just once. The chain joins TRBV9 to TRBJ2-2; TRBD2 agrees at 12 bases. The CDR3 runs 17 residues. The trim removed 6 bases at V and 4 bases at J, leaving 10 bases unmatched. CDR1 and CDR2 (germline): SGDLS, YYNGEE. The CDR3 sequence is CASMASGRAGGTGELFF. CDR3 coding DNA: TGTGCCAGCATGGCTAGCGGGAGGGCCGGGGGCACCGGGGAGCTGTTTTTT.

This clone was detected only once. V gene TRBV18 combines with J gene TRBJ1-1, with 7 bases lining up with TRBD1. Germline CDR1 KGHSH, CDR2 LQKENI. The CDR3 totals 19 residues. Trimming at V came to 3 bases and at J to 5 bases, leaving 21 bases not matched to a gene. CDR3: CASSPRHPGQPKRVTEAFF. The DNA of the CDR3 is TGTGCCAGCTCACCGAGACATCCGGGACAGCCGAAGCGGGTGACTGAAGCTTTCTTT.

V gene TRBV6-1 combines with J gene TRBJ1-6; D call uncertain. CDR1 and CDR2 from the germline V gene are MNHNS and SASEGT. The CDR3 has 16 residues. V lost 2 bases to trimming and J lost 0 bases, with 8 bases between them. The CDR3 protein is CASSEKPRSYNSPLHF. CDR3 DNA: TGTGCCAGCAGTGAAAAGCCTCGCTCCTATAATTCACCCCTCCACTTT.

The J gene is TRBJ2-4, the V gene TRBV7-2, with unresolved D. CDR1 is SGHTA and CDR2 is FQGNSA in the germline V gene. The CDR3 sequence is 16 residues long. V was shortened by 2 bases and J by 0 bases, with 11 bases between the two germline ends. The CDR3 region is CASSLPLRLAKNIQYF. The CDR3 coding sequence is TGTGCCAGCAGCTTACCCCTCAGATTAGCCAAAAACATTCAGTACTTC.

This chain connects TRBV6-4 to TRBJ2-1; possible D gene TRBD2, 5 bases. The CDR3 has 14 amino acids. V dropped 0 bases and J dropped 7 bases, with 10 bases sitting between them. Per germline, CDR1 MRHNA and CDR2 SNTAGT. In DNA form, the CDR3 reads TGTGCCAGCAGTGACTCCTCTCGGAGGAATGAGCAGTTCTTC. As protein: CASSDSSRRNEQFF.

The genes are TRBV4-1 and TRBJ1-1; D may be TRBD1 (6 bases). Germline V CDR1 and CDR2: MGHRA, YSYEKL. The CDR3 contains 15 residues. The V end was cut by 3 bases, the J end by 1 base, with 12 bases between. CDR3 region: CASSQRIQGNTEAFF. CDR3 coding DNA: TGCGCCAGCAGCCAGAGAATACAGGGGAACACTGAAGCTTTCTTT.

The chain has TRBV30 and TRBJ2-5, with a weak D call TRBD2 (5 bases). This CDR3 comprises 13 residues. Germline values: CDR1 GTSNPN, CDR2 SVGIG (reference sequence). With 1 base removed from V and 5 bases from J, the gap between germline ends came to 11 bases. DNA for the CDR3: TGTGCCTGGAGTGACGGGGTAGTGGAGACCCAGTACTTC. It encodes CAWSDGVVETQYF.

The chain couples TRBV7-2 to TRBJ2-3; TRBD2 matches 9 bases. Germline V gene lookup returns CDR1 SGHTA and CDR2 FQGNSA. This CDR3 spans 16 amino acids. V lost 5 bases, J lost 8 bases, and 14 bases stayed unmatched. The CDR3 coding sequence is TGTGCCAGCAGCGACACTACCGGGACTAGCTTTGGTACGCAGTATTTT. It encodes CASSDTTGTSFGTQYF.

The chain recombines TRBV27 with TRBJ2-3; D possibly corresponds to TRBD1 (6 bases). Trimming took off 0 bases at V and 6 bases at J, with 16 bases between the two ends. This CDR3 spans 16 amino acids. Germline-derived CDR1 and CDR2 are MNHEY and SMNVEV (reference sequence). The CDR3 bases are TGTGCCAGCAGTTTATCTTGGTCGAGGGGGAAGGATACGCAGTATTTT. Protein product: CASSLSWSRGKDTQYF.

The V gene is TRBV9, the J gene TRBJ2-3; 7 bases align to TRBD1. The length of the CDR3 is 14 residues. Germline lookup yields CDR1 SGDLS and CDR2 YYNGEE. V was clipped by 3 bases and J by 4 bases; unmatched bases: 5. CDR3 sequence reads: CASSGTGVADTQYF. The CDR3 DNA reads TGTGCCAGCAGCGGAACAGGGGTGGCAGATACGCAGTATTTT.